This passage covers 14 T cell receptor beta chains from one sample sequenced in a study of post-analysis software for immune sequencing data. Points from the study as a whole: Controls showed lower frequencies than patients for five TRBV segments, and TRBV5-6, TRBV5-1 and TRBV20-1 were among these.

These TCRs are of unknown antigen specificity. Unique molecular identifiers were carried by the TCR beta cDNA libraries. TCRdb called the PCR reads again in MiXCR, with one record for every CDR3 protein. Among about 540,000 distinct CDR3 sequences, 34% were seen once, and the ten largest hold about 5.6%. Sequenced input: blood. The receptors derive from a girl aged 2-17 years with multiple sclerosis.

The rearrangement uses TRBV12-3 or TRBV12-4 and TRBJ2-7, with D unresolved. Trimming took 6 bases from V and 2 from J, leaving 11 bases between them. The length of the CDR3 is 13 residues. This CDR3 reads CASRLSTAYEQYF. The CDR3 DNA sequence: TGTGCCAGCAGGCTGAGCACCGCCTACGAGCAGTACTTC.

This clonotype was picked up a small number of times. CDR3 region: CASNPDGSYEQYF. The CDR3 nucleotides read TGCGCCAGCAACCCGGACGGCTCCTACGAGCAGTACTTC. This chain joins TRBV5-1 and TRBJ2-7; D remains ambiguous. Germline V CDR1 and CDR2: SGHRS, YFSETQ. CDR3 length: 13 residues. V lost 6 bases and J lost 0, with 10 bases in between.

The table lists this clonotype with many counts. The V and J genes are TRBV5-1 and TRBJ2-1; 9 bases fit TRBD2. Looked up from germline, CDR1 is SGHRS and CDR2 is YFSETQ. This CDR3 has 14 amino acids. With V trimmed by 3 bases and J by 6 bases, 4 bases remained unmatched. For the CDR3, the DNA is TGCGCCAGCAGCTATAGCGGGGGAACCAATGAGCAGTTCTTC. Encoded protein: CASSYSGGTNEQFF.

This clonotype has only a few counts. CDR3 protein: CASSLGFDTGQESQYF. CDR3 nucleotides: TGCGCCAGCAGCTTGGGTTTTGACACAGGCCAAGAGAGCCAGTACTTC. The rearrangement links TRBV5-1 to TRBJ2-7, with D possibly TRBD1 on 5 matching bases. V lost 0 bases and J 10 bases, leaving 23 bases between the germline ends. This CDR3 has 16 residues. The germline gives CDR1 SGHRS, CDR2 YFSETQ.

At least ten counts were recorded for this clonotype. The CDR3 DNA reads TGTGCCAGCAGTACGGACAGGGGGTCCTACGAGCAGTACTTC. This codes for CASSTDRGSYEQYF. This chain links TRBV6-5 with TRBJ2-7; 10 nucleotides line up with TRBD1. Unmatched junction bases numbered 2, after V lost 5 bases and J lost 1 base. Germline V lookup: CDR1 MNHEY, CDR2 SVGAGI. The CDR3 is made up of 14 amino acids.

The sample holds a few counts of this clonotype. The rearrangement joins TRBV10-3 to TRBJ1-1; D remains ambiguous. CDR1 ENHRY and CDR2 SYGVKD come from the germline V gene. CDR3 length: 12 amino acids. The ends were cut back, 8 bases at V and 4 bases at J, with 11 bases in the middle. CDR3: CAISHRSTEAFF. The CDR3 DNA reads as TGTGCCATCTCTCACCGAAGCACTGAAGCTTTCTTT.

This clonotype turned up a few times. This chain uses TRBV4-2 with TRBJ2-6, with D perhaps matching TRBD2 (5 bases). The V gene's germline CDR1 is LGHNA and CDR2 YNFKEQ. V dropped 0 bases and J dropped 1 base, with 10 bases sitting between them. This CDR3 is 17 amino acids long. Written as DNA, the CDR3 is TGTGCCAGCAGCCAAGAGTGGCGCGGGTCTGGGGCCAACGTCCTGACTTTC. Encoded protein: CASSQEWRGSGANVLTF.

This clonotype was detected only a few times. One end of the junction varies from germline; a read error may be responsible. The chain employs TRBV10-2 and TRBJ1-6, with D hard to call. Per the germline V gene, CDR1 is WSHSY and CDR2 is SAAADI. There are 14 residues in the CDR3. The CDR3 sequence is CASSESYPNSPLHF. The CDR3 DNA sequence: TGCGCCAGCAGTGAGTCTTATCCTAATTCACCTCTCCACTTT.

The rearrangement links TRBV5-1 to TRBJ2-3; D ambiguous. Trimming shortened V by 3 bases and J by 4 bases, and 6 bases separated the two germline ends. The germline CDR1 and CDR2 sequences are SGHRS and YFSETQ. The length of the CDR3 is 12 residues. The CDR3 spells CASSSAADTQYF. The CDR3 DNA follows: TGCGCCAGCAGCTCCGCCGCAGATACGCAGTATTTT. Using reference TRBV5-1 and TRBJ2-3 for the parts outside the CDR3, the full variable domain is KAGVTQTPRYLIKTRGQQVTLSCSPISGHRSVSWYQQTPGQGLQFLFEYFSETQRNKGNFPGRFSGRQFSNSRSEMNVSTLELGDSALYLCASSSAADTQYFGPGTRLTVL.

This sequence joins TRBV28 and TRBJ1-1; 7 nucleotides align to TRBD1. Trimming cost V 7 bases and J 6 bases; bases outside gene matches: 11. Germline CDR1 MDHEN, CDR2 SYDVKM. This CDR3 has 14 residues. Written as DNA, the CDR3 is TGTGCCAGCAAAGGAGGGGGCGAAAACGCTGAAGCTTTCTTT. Translating gives CASKGGGENAEAFF.

This clonotype was observed a few times. The chain links TRBV6-6 to TRBJ1-2; D is undetermined. The CDR3 spans 13 residues. The germline gives CDR1 MNHNY, CDR2 SVGAGI (reference sequence). The V gene lost 2 bases and the J gene lost 5 bases, with 9 bases spanning the gap. The CDR3 DNA follows: TGTGCCAGCAGTTACCGCGCGGAGTATGGCTACACCTTC. Translation gives CASSYRAEYGYTF.

The gene calls are TRBV20-1 and TRBJ1-2; D is possibly TRBD1 (6 bases). Trimming pared 1 base from V and 1 base from J, leaving 13 bases between. This CDR3 is built from 15 residues. Germline V gene sequence: CDR1 DFQATT, CDR2 SNEGSKA (reference sequence). CDR3 amino acids: CSARVDRGGNYGYTF. The DNA of the CDR3 is TGCAGTGCTAGAGTTGACAGAGGGGGTAACTATGGCTACACCTTC.

The chain couples TRBV6-1 to TRBJ1-6; unclear D gene. The germline CDR1 and CDR2 sequences are MNHNS and SASEGT. Trimming pared 2 bases from V and 10 bases from J, leaving 21 bases between. This CDR3 is 17 amino acids long. The chain's CDR3 is CASSEIGTGNAGSPLHF. DNA for the CDR3: TGTGCCAGCAGTGAAATCGGAACGGGTAACGCTGGATCACCCCTCCACTTT.

The chain carries TRBV5-1 and TRBJ2-1; 8 nucleotides agree with TRBD2. V shed 1 base, J shed 0 bases, and the junction held 12 bases outside the gene matches. This CDR3 contains 19 residues. Germline-derived CDR1 and CDR2 are SGHRS and YFSETQ. For the CDR3, the DNA is TGCGCCAGCAGCTTGACCGGGACTAGGGCCTCCAGCTCCTACAATGAGCAGTTCTTC. Translated: CASSLTGTRASSSYNEQFF.